The 10 T cell receptor beta chains below come from one sample, sequenced in a study of cytotoxic CD8 clonotypes in ibrutinib-treated CLL. Clones were read by immunoSEQ multiplex PCR, and TCRdb kept only the in-frame ones, dropping some. This sample carries 50,000 to 65,000 clones, 45% to 65% of them seen once, and the ten largest clones take about 14%. Source: PBMCs, taken after 12 months of ibrutinib treatment. These TCRs come from a human donor with chronic lymphocytic leukemia.

The chain is built from TRBV19 and TRBJ2-1, with D maybe TRBD1 (5 bases). Germline values: CDR1 LNHDA, CDR2 SQIVND (reference sequence). The V end was cut by 2 bases, the J end by 1 base, with 9 bases between. The CDR3 spans 15 residues. CDR3 protein: CASSIMQGSYNEQFF. The CDR3 region has the DNA TGTGCCAGTAGTATAATGCAGGGTTCCTACAATGAGCAGTTCTTC.

This chain joins TRBV11-2 and TRBJ1-5; 7 bases are shared with TRBD1. The germline V gene encodes CDR1 SGHAT and CDR2 FQNNGV. The J segment lost 5 bases and the V segment lost 4 bases, leaving 5 bases of the junction unmatched. The CDR3 covers 14 residues. CDR3 DNA: TGTGCCAGCAGCTCAGGGGGATTCGATCAGCCCCAGCATTTT. Translating it yields CASSSGGFDQPQHF.

There are many counts of this clone. V gene TRBV2 combines with J gene TRBJ2-1; tentatively, D is TRBD2 (5 bases). CDR1 and CDR2 (germline): SNHLY, FYNNEI. CDR3 length: 17 residues. Between the trimmed V and J ends, which lost 4 bases and 0 bases, there was a span of 16 bases. Here the CDR3 reads CASSGPGGLSSYNEQFF. DNA of the CDR3: TGTGCCAGCAGTGGGCCTGGCGGGCTGAGCTCCTACAATGAGCAGTTCTTC.

The gene calls are TRBV28 and TRBJ2-7; maybe TRBD1 (6 bases). The V gene's germline CDR1 is MDHEN and CDR2 SYDVKM. The V end was cut by 3 bases, the J end by 2 bases, with 14 bases between. The CDR3 loop spans 15 amino acids. The CDR3 nucleotides read TGTGCCAGCAGTTTCTTCGGGACACAAACCTACGAGCAGTACTTC. Its protein is CASSFFGTQTYEQYF.

The chain joins TRBV13 to TRBJ1-2; D is perhaps TRBD1 (5 bases). CDR3 length: 11 amino acids. The V gene's germline CDR1 is PRHDT and CDR2 FYEKMQ (reference sequence). Trimming pared 7 bases from V and 6 bases from J, leaving 9 bases between. DNA of the CDR3: TGTGCCAGCACCGGGACTCATGGCTACACCTTC. Protein: CASTGTHGYTF.

The chain joins TRBV14 to TRBJ1-6; no clear D. Germline CDR1 is SGHDN and CDR2 is FVKESK. This CDR3 has 14 residues. The V end was cut by 5 bases, the J end by 6 bases, with 11 bases between. For the CDR3, the DNA is TGTGCCAGCAGCGATTACAGTGGTAATTCACCCCTCCACTTT. Protein: CASSDYSGNSPLHF.

The rearrangement joins TRBV21-1 to TRBJ2-7; whether TRBD1, the table's D call, matches the DNA was not checked. TRBV21-1 is a documented pseudogene. This CDR3 is built from 14 residues. The chain's CDR3 is CASSKTLRAEEQYF. The CDR3 DNA reads as TGTGCCAGCAGTAAAACACTCAGGGCCGAGGAGCAGTACTTC.

The V call is TRBV5-1, the J call TRBJ2-7, with 12 bases matching TRBD2. CDR1 is SGHRS, CDR2 YFSETQ, per germline. CDR3 length: 15 amino acids. V lost 1 base and J lost 7; bases outside the gene matches: 6. This chain's CDR3 is CASSLSSGRAQEQYF. Written as DNA, the CDR3 is TGCGCCAGCAGCTTGTCTAGCGGGAGGGCCCAAGAGCAGTACTTC.

The J gene is TRBJ2-5, the V gene TRBV28; no firm D call. The CDR3 length is 13 residues. Trimming took 6 bases from V and 8 from J, leaving 16 bases between them. CDR1 is MDHEN, CDR2 SYDVKM, per germline. The CDR3 region is CASSLLNQGTQYF. CDR3 in DNA: TGTGCCAGCAGCCTACTAAACCAAGGAACCCAGTACTTC.

V usage is TRBV4-2 and J usage is TRBJ1-3, with 8 positions matching TRBD1. The CDR3 length is 13 residues. Germline lookup yields CDR1 LGHNA and CDR2 YNFKEQ. V shed 10 bases, J shed 4 bases, and the junction held 6 bases outside the gene matches. Here the CDR3 DNA reads TGTGCCACCCGGACAGGGCCCGGAAACACCATATATTTT. Its protein is CATRTGPGNTIYF.